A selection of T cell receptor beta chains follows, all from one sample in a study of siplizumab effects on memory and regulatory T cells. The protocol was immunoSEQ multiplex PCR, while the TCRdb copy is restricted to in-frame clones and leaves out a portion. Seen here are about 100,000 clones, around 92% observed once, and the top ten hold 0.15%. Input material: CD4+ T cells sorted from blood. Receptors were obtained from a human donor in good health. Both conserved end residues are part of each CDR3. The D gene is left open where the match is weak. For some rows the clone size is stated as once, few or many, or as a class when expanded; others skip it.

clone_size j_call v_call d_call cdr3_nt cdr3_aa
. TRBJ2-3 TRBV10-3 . TGTGCCTCCCGGGGGGCCCTAACAGATACGCAGTATTTT CASRGALTDTQYF
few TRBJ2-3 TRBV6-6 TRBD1 TGTGCCAGCAGTTACGCAGCGACAGGGGGGTATTTT CASSYAATGGYF
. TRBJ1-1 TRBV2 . TGTGCCAGCAGGGAAGCTGACAGATACACTGAAGCTTTCTTT CASREADRYTEAFF
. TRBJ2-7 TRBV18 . TGTGCCAGCTCACCACTGTTGCAGGGATCGAGCGAGCAGTACTTC CASSPLLQGSSEQYF
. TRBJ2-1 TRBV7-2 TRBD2 TGTGCCAGACAGTCCCTAGCGGGGAGATCACACAATGAGCAGTTCTTC CARQSLAGRSHNEQFF
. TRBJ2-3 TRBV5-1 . TGCGCCAGCAGCTGGGGGATAGCTGATACGCAGTATTTT CASSWGIADTQYF
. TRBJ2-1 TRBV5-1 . TGCGCCAGCAGCTTCGGCGGGGGCGTTGTCAATGAGCAGTTCTTC CASSFGGGVVNEQFF
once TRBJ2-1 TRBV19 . TGTGCCAGTAGTGGGGGAAGGTTGGCAGGGGATGAGCAGTTCTTC CASSGGRLAGDEQFF
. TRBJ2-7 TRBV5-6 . TGTGCCAGCAGCAGCCCCCCCAGGAACTACGAGCAGTACTTC CASSSPPRNYEQYF
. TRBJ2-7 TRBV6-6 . TGTGCCAGCAGTGACCGGCAGGGTTCTTACGAGCAGTACTTC CASSDRQGSYEQYF
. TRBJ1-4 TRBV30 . TGTGCCTGGAGTAAAGGCGCGGGTGAAAAACTGTTTTTT CAWSKGAGEKLFF
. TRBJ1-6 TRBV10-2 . TGCGCCACCCAGGGGTCCGGGCTCAATAATTCACCCCTCCACTTT CATQGSGLNNSPLHF
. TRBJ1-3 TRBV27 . TGTGCCAGCAGAGCATTTGGCGCCCAGAGAAACACCATATATTTT CASRAFGAQRNTIYF
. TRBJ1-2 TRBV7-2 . TGTGCCAGCAGCCCCCCGGGCCCCATGGGAGATGGCTACACCTTC CASSPPGPMGDGYTF
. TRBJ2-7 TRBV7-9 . TGTGCCAGCAGCTTATCGGTGCTTCCCTACGAGCAGTACTTC CASSLSVLPYEQYF
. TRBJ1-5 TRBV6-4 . TGTGCCAGCAGTGACGAGGTTAATCAGCCCCAGCATTTT CASSDEVNQPQHF
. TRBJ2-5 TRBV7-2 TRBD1 TGTGCCAGCAGCTATACGACAGGGTTTGAGTCCCAGTACTTC CASSYTTGFESQYF
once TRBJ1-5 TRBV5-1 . TGCGCCACCCCGATTTCAGGACAAAGCAATCAGCCCCAGCATTTT CATPISGQSNQPQHF
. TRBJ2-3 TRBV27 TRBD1 TGTGCCAGCAGTTCCGCCCCCCCCCTCGACAGGGCCACAGATACGCAGTATTTT CASSSAPPLDRATDTQYF
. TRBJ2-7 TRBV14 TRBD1 TGTGCCAGCAGCCCATCCGGGACAGTGGCCTACTTC CASSPSGTVAYF
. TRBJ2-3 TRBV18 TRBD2 TGTGCCAGCTCACCACGGTCGAGCGGGGGTGGCACAGATACGCAGTATTTT CASSPRSSGGGTDTQYF
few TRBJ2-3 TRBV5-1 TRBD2 TGCGCCAGCAGCTTGGTGGCTAGCGGGGGGACAGATACGCAGTATTTT CASSLVASGGTDTQYF
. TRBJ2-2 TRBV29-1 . TGCAGCGTTGAAATGGGGCCCGGACTATCCGCCGGGGAGCTGTTTTTT CSVEMGPGLSAGELFF
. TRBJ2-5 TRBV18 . TGTGCCAGCTCACCCCCGGGAGAGACCCAGTACTTC CASSPPGETQYF
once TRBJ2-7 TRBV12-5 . TGTGCTAGTGGTTTGTGGTCCAGCTACGAGCAGTACTTC CASGLWSSYEQYF
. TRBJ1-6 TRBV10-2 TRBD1 TGCGCCAGCAGTGAGACCGGGACAGCAAATTCACCCCTCCACTTT CASSETGTANSPLHF
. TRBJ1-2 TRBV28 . TGTGCCAGCAGTTATGGCCAGCGAATTAACTATGGCTACACCTTC CASSYGQRINYGYTF
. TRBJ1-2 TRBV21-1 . TGTGCCAGCAGCAAGACGCCCAGTGATGGCTACACCTTC CASSKTPSDGYTF
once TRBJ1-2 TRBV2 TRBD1 TGTGCCAGCAGTCAGGGACAGGCGAACTATGGCTACACCTTC CASSQGQANYGYTF
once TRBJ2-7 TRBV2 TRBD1 TGTGCCAGCAGTGCCGGACAGGGTTCCTACGAGCAGTACTTC CASSAGQGSYEQYF
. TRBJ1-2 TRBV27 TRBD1 TGTGCCAGCAGTTTCCTCGACAGGGACAAAGGCTACACCTTC CASSFLDRDKGYTF
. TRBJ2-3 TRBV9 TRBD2 TGTGCCAGCAGCCCAGGACTAGCGGGGGCCATTACAGATACGCAGTATTTT CASSPGLAGAITDTQYF